What follows is one T cell receptor beta chain and its context. Its antigen is currently unknown. Germline V gene lookup returns CDR1 SQVTM and CDR2 ANQGSEA. This CDR3 has 13 residues. V lost 6 bases to trimming and J lost 10 bases, with 16 bases between them. This sample was included in a study of cytomegalovirus exposure and HLA in healthy donors. Study as a whole: Unique TCR beta sequences numbering around 110 million came from around 180 million T cells in an earlier analysis.

Primers included in the PCR were 60 Vbeta and 13 Jbeta primers. Libraries were prepared by immunoSEQ multiplex PCR; TCRdb keeps only in-frame clonotypes and omits some of them. Of 210,000 or so clones listed, around 78% are singletons. Broader study findings: A prior analysis recorded that most TCR beta V segments were productive about 87% or about 30% of the time.

This TCR was recovered from a boy between 5 and 17 years old in good health and CMV-seronegative. The sequenced sample was PBMCs. The V call is TRBV29-1, the J call TRBJ1-6, with D possibly being TRBD1 (5 bases). The DNA for the CDR3 is TGCAGCGTGGGGGAGGGGCTCGACTCACCCCTCCACTTT. Amino acids: CSVGEGLDSPLHF.